This T cell receptor (beta chain) is from a study of molecular identifiers for immune sequencing clone quantification. Bulk TCR libraries were made with methods that had been previously described and with listed TCR primers. One entry per CDR3 protein, called by TCRdb with MiXCR from the PCR reads. The repertoire consists of about 36,000 distinct CDR3 sequences, with approximately 20% occurring once and the leading ten covering about 1.1%. This clonotype is labeled medium-sized (0.01 to 0.1%). Trimming shortened V by 2 bases and J by 3 bases, and 5 bases separated the two germline ends. The germline V gene encodes CDR1 SGHTA and CDR2 FQGNSA. The CDR3 covers 12 residues.

The sequencing input was naive CD8+ T cells from blood, with Jurkat cell RNA spiked in. Subset given: FACS-sorted CD8+CD4-CCR7+CD45RA+ naive T cells. The rearrangement joins TRBV7-2 to TRBJ2-7; D unresolved. This clonotype originated in a human donor in good health. Some libraries in this study had Jurkat cell RNA spiked in. The CDR3 region has the DNA TGTGCCAGCAGCTTAACCGGCTACGAGCAGTACTTC. Protein: CASSLTGYEQYF.